The next 13 T cell receptor beta chains were all read from a single sample in a study of liver allograft versus peripheral blood T cells. On the study more broadly: Transplanted livers and recipients' peripheral blood had their T cell receptor repertoires compared.

TCRdb re-derived calls from the reads in MiXCR, one entry per CDR3 protein. The sample shows 6,000 to 8,000 distinct CDR3 sequences, approximately 15% of them seen only once. The receptors were gathered from a human patient who had a liver transplant. Part of the T cell pool may stem from the graft donor.

The chain uses TRBV2 and TRBJ2-3; weak D call: TRBD1 (6 bases). Looked up from germline, CDR1 is SNHLY and CDR2 is FYNNEI. Trimming took 10 bases from V and 1 from J, leaving 12 bases between them. The CDR3 is made up of 13 amino acids. The CDR3: CANAGVGTDTQYF. In DNA, the CDR3 is TGTGCCAACGCAGGGGTGGGCACAGATACGCAGTATTTT.

By share of the sample, this clonotype is medium-sized. The chain recombines TRBV28 with TRBJ1-5, with D tentatively TRBD1 (5 bases). CDR1 is MDHEN and CDR2 is SYDVKM in the germline V gene. Trimming took 7 bases from V and 2 from J, leaving 15 bases between them. This CDR3 is built from 15 residues. CDR3 loop: CASTLGGGGNQPQHF. CDR3 sequence (DNA): TGTGCCAGCACCCTCGGGGGGGGAGGCAATCAGCCCCAGCATTTT. The variable domain in full, completed from reference TRBV28 and TRBJ1-5, reads DVKVTQSSRYLVKRTGEKVFLECVQDMDHENMFWYRQDPGLGLRLIYFSYDVKMKEKGDIPEGYSVSREKKERFSLILESASTNQTSMYLCASTLGGGGNQPQHFGDGTRLSIL.

The chain joins TRBV5-1 to TRBJ1-2; TRBD1 aligns across 10 bases. Germline assignment: CDR1 SGHRS and CDR2 YFSETQ. This CDR3 spans 14 amino acids. With 4 bases clipped from V and 3 bases from J, the junction kept 3 bases outside the gene matches. The CDR3: CASSMTGGDYGYTF. The CDR3 DNA follows: TGCGCCAGCAGCATGACAGGGGGCGACTATGGCTACACCTTC.

This clonotype qualifies as medium-sized (0.01 to 0.1%). DNA for the CDR3: TGTGCCAGCTCACCCTTAACTAGCGGGGCCTACGAGCAGTACTTC. The encoded protein is CASSPLTSGAYEQYF. The genes are TRBV18 and TRBJ2-7; 10 bases line up with TRBD2. CDR1 and CDR2 (germline): KGHSH, LQKENI. The ends lost 3 bases at V and 2 bases at J; junction bases unmatched: 4. This CDR3 is 15 amino acids long.

In this sample, this clonotype is medium-sized. The chain carries TRBV5-4 and TRBJ1-2; D is possibly TRBD1 (6 bases). V shed 6 bases and J shed 1 base, with 19 bases lying between them. This CDR3 has 16 residues. The germline V gene encodes CDR1 SGHNT and CDR2 YYREEE (reference sequence). CDR3: CASTSPGAGVNYGYTF. CDR3 coding DNA: TGTGCCAGCACCTCGCCTGGGGCAGGGGTTAACTATGGCTACACCTTC.

This clonotype was detected many times. The V and J genes are TRBV6-6 and TRBJ1-5; a possible D gene is TRBD1 (5 bases). The CDR3 consists of 13 residues. V was shortened by 11 bases and J by 4 bases, with 15 bases between the two germline ends. Germline CDR1 and CDR2: MNHNY and SVGAGI (reference sequence). In DNA form, the CDR3 reads TGTGCCGGGGCCTTGGATTTAAATCAGCCCCAGCATTTT. This encodes CAGALDLNQPQHF.

Judged by abundance, this clonotype is medium-sized (0.01 to 0.1%). The V call is TRBV19, the J call TRBJ1-4; D might be TRBD1 (6 bases). V was clipped by 6 bases and J by 8 bases, with 19 bases between them. Germline CDR1 is LNHDA and CDR2 is SQIVND (reference sequence). This CDR3 is 15 amino acids long. In DNA form, the CDR3 reads TGTGCCAGTAGACCCAACGAGGGGGTGGGCGAAAAACTGTTTTTT. Translating gives CASRPNEGVGEKLFF.

For this clonotype: A much larger clone lies a single base off, so this may be a read error. The CDR3 nucleotides are TGTGCCAGCGCCGAGACAGGGCTACAGAACACTGAAGCTTTCTTT. Amino acid sequence: CASAETGLQNTEAFF. This rearrangement joins TRBV6-6 to TRBJ1-1; 7 bases are shared with TRBD1. Per the germline V gene, CDR1 is MNHNY and CDR2 is SVGAGI (reference sequence). This CDR3 contains 15 residues. V trimming: 8 bases; J trimming: 1 base; junction bases outside the gene matches: 10.

As regards this clonotype: A read error may be the cause here, since a much bigger clone is one base away. This chain uses TRBV11-2 with TRBJ2-7; possible D gene TRBD2, 5 bases. The CDR3 sequence is 14 residues long. Germline CDR1 is SGHAT and CDR2 is FQNNGV. The CDR3 bases are TGTGCCAGCAGCTCGGGGTTCAGCTCCCACGAGCAGTACTTC. Translation: CASSSGFSSHEQYF.

This clonotype is labeled medium-sized. The J gene is TRBJ1-1, the V gene TRBV6-5; 9 bases map to TRBD1. V shed 6 bases, J shed 5 bases, and the junction held 10 bases outside the gene matches. The CDR3 extends over 15 amino acids. CDR1 is MNHEY and CDR2 is SVGAGI in the germline V gene. The CDR3 sequence is CASRPQGAGGTEAFF. CDR3 in DNA: TGTGCCAGCAGGCCACAGGGGGCCGGGGGGACTGAAGCTTTCTTT.

The chain joins TRBV6-6 to TRBJ2-1; D is uncertain. The germline CDR1 and CDR2 sequences are MNHNY and SVGAGI (reference sequence). Trimming shortened V by 11 bases and J by 0 bases, and 17 bases separated the two germline ends. The CDR3 is 15 amino acids. The CDR3, as DNA: TGTGCCCGCTCGGAAACTTCGAACTCCTACAATGAGCAGTTCTTC. Protein sequence: CARSETSNSYNEQFF.

This clonotype is judged medium-sized. The V and J genes are TRBV6-2 or TRBV6-3 and TRBJ1-1; D unresolved. Per germline, CDR1 MNHEY and CDR2 SVGEGT. The CDR3 is 14 amino acids. With 3 bases removed from V and 6 bases from J, the gap between germline ends came to 14 bases. CDR3 region: CASSYDPGRAEAFF. DNA of the CDR3: TGTGCCAGCAGTTATGACCCGGGTAGGGCTGAAGCTTTCTTT.

The chain links TRBV7-9 to TRBJ1-2, with 7 bases identical to TRBD1. J was trimmed by 7 bases and V by 11 bases; bases with no gene match: 13. The CDR3 has 13 amino acids. Germline V gene data show CDR1 as SEHNR and CDR2 as FQNEAQ (reference sequence). CDR3 bases: TGTGCCGTAGAGCCGGGACAGAGGGGTGGCTACACCTTC. Translating it yields CAVEPGQRGGYTF.